Following are 21 T cell receptor beta chains from one sample sequenced in a study of blood T cell repertoires in COVID-19. Libraries were prepared by immunoSEQ multiplex PCR; TCRdb keeps only in-frame clonotypes and omits some of them. The sample shows 180,000 or so clones, roughly 84% of them seen only once. The sequencing sample was made of PBMCs or T cells enriched from blood (not recorded which). Receptors originate from a woman aged 60-75 years who had recovered from COVID-19.

V usage is TRBV2 and J usage is TRBJ1-4, with no clear D. CDR3 length equals 14 residues. V gave up 6 bases and J gave up 0 bases, with 8 bases separating them. Germline values: CDR1 SNHLY, CDR2 FYNNEI. In DNA form, the CDR3 reads TGTGCCAGCAGACAGCTCACAACTAATGAAAAACTGTTTTTT. Its translation: CASRQLTTNEKLFF.

The chain recombines TRBV19 with TRBJ1-1, with TRBD1 matching over 7 bases. The trim removed 3 bases at V and 4 bases at J, leaving 14 bases unmatched. CDR1 LNHDA and CDR2 SQIVND come from the germline V gene (reference sequence). The length of the CDR3 is 17 residues. The CDR3: CASSISRQGRGPTEAFF. DNA for the CDR3: TGTGCCAGTAGTATTTCCCGACAGGGCCGAGGGCCCACTGAAGCTTTCTTT.

This clone was counted a single time. The chain uses TRBV11-3 and TRBJ2-2; a possible D gene is TRBD1 (5 bases). The length of the CDR3 is 13 residues. Germline V gene data show CDR1 as SGHNT and CDR2 as YENEEA. Trimming left V 3 bases short and J 3 bases short, with 5 bases between. The CDR3 loop is CASSLTDTGELFF. The CDR3 DNA is TGTGCCAGCAGCTTGACAGACACCGGGGAGCTGTTTTTT.

This chain connects TRBV10-3 to TRBJ2-7; D call uncertain. V shed 3 bases and J shed 2 bases, with 5 bases lying between them. The CDR3 has 12 residues. The germline V gene encodes CDR1 ENHRY and CDR2 SYGVKD. The CDR3 nucleotides read TGTGCCATCAGTGATCAGACCTACGAGCAGTACTTC. Encoded protein: CAISDQTYEQYF.

V usage is TRBV5-6 and J usage is TRBJ1-2; possibly TRBD1 for D (6 bases). The germline V and J ends were trimmed by 6 bases and 8 bases, with 20 bases remaining between them. CDR1 SGHDT and CDR2 YYEEEE come from the germline V gene. CDR3 length: 14 amino acids. The CDR3 region is CASNLLQAQGGYTF. The CDR3 nucleotides read TGTGCCAGCAACTTATTACAGGCCCAGGGGGGCTACACCTTC.

CDR3 sequence (DNA): TGTGCCAGCGGGGGGTCGCCGAATAGGGCCTCCTACAATGAGCAGTTCTTC. This codes for CASGGSPNRASYNEQFF. V usage is TRBV2 and J usage is TRBJ2-1; D may be TRBD2 (6 bases). V was clipped by 8 bases and J by 0 bases, with 20 bases between them. Germline V gene lookup returns CDR1 SNHLY and CDR2 FYNNEI. This CDR3 contains 17 residues. The full variable domain, in which reference TRBV2 and TRBJ2-1 provide the parts outside the CDR3, is EPEVTQTPSHQVTQMGQEVILRCVPISNHLYFYWYRQILGQKVEFLVSFYNNEISEKSEIFDDQFSVERPDGSNFTLKIRSTKLEDSAMYFCASGGSPNRASYNEQFFGPGTRLTVL.

The chain combines TRBV9 with TRBJ2-7; the match to TRBD1 covers 10 bases. The CDR3 length is 17 residues. V lost 3 bases, J lost 2 bases, and 11 bases stayed unmatched. Looked up from germline, CDR1 is SGDLS and CDR2 is YYNGEE. CDR3 amino acids: CASSAGTGVNLAYEQYF. The CDR3 coding sequence is TGTGCCAGCAGCGCCGGGACAGGGGTGAATTTGGCCTACGAGCAGTACTTC.

As DNA, the CDR3 is TGTGCCAGCAGTGAAGTAGGGGGACGTCAGCCCCAGCATTTT. This translates into CASSEVGGRQPQHF. This chain links TRBV6-1 with TRBJ1-5, with D perhaps matching TRBD1 (6 bases). This CDR3 region has 14 residues. CDR1 and CDR2 (germline): MNHNS, SASEGT. V was cut by 1 base and J by 6 bases, with 10 bases left in between.

The J gene is TRBJ2-1, the V gene TRBV15; D possibly corresponds to TRBD1 (5 bases). Germline loops: CDR1 LNHNV, CDR2 YYDKDF (reference sequence). The CDR3 length is 15 residues. V lost 0 bases and J lost 5, with 11 bases in between. As DNA, the CDR3 is TGTGCCACCAGCAGAGATCAGGGTTACAACAATGAGCAGTTCTTC. Translating it yields CATSRDQGYNNEQFF.

J is TRBJ1-4 and V is TRBV2; 11 bases align to TRBD1. Germline CDR1 is SNHLY and CDR2 is FYNNEI. The length of the CDR3 is 14 residues. J gave up 8 bases and V 10 bases, and 9 bases lay outside the gene matches. The CDR3 region has the DNA TGTGCCACCCTTCCCGGGACAGGGGGGGAAAAACTGTTTTTT. This translates into CATLPGTGGEKLFF.

The CDR3 is CASSFTGGDNQPQHF. The CDR3 DNA reads TGCGCCAGCAGCTTCACAGGAGGGGACAATCAGCCCCAGCATTTT. This chain links TRBV5-1 with TRBJ1-5, with TRBD1 as a possible D gene (5 bases). The germline V gene encodes CDR1 SGHRS and CDR2 YFSETQ. The CDR3 runs to 15 residues. The V gene lost 2 bases and the J gene lost 3 bases, with 12 bases spanning the gap.

The CDR3 DNA is TGTGCCAGCAGCCCGCAGACAGGGGGGACGTCATTAGCTTTCTTT. Its translation: CASSPQTGGTSLAFF. The chain combines TRBV7-6 with TRBJ1-1, with 9 bases identical to TRBD1. This CDR3 has 15 amino acids. Losses at the gene ends were 5 bases for V and 10 bases for J; bases not matched to a gene: 14. Germline CDR1 and CDR2: SGHVS and FNYEAQ.

The rearrangement uses TRBV9 and TRBJ1-5; 8 bases agree with TRBD1. V was clipped by 3 bases and J by 3 bases; unmatched bases: 5. The CDR3 runs to 15 residues. CDR1 and CDR2 from the germline V gene are SGDLS and YYNGEE. The CDR3 sequence is CASSGGQDHNQPQHF. As DNA, the CDR3 is TGTGCCAGCAGCGGGGGACAGGACCACAATCAGCCCCAGCATTTT.

The chain employs TRBV10-3 and TRBJ2-7; 10 nucleotides align to TRBD1. The germline gives CDR1 ENHRY, CDR2 SYGVKD. The V and J ends lost 2 bases and 4 bases, in that order; junction bases with no gene match: 11. The CDR3 consists of 17 residues. This CDR3 is CAISERASGQGTYEQYF. DNA of the CDR3: TGTGCCATCAGTGAGAGGGCGTCGGGACAGGGGACGTACGAGCAGTACTTC.

This clone was found once. The V and J genes are TRBV7-2 and TRBJ2-7, with a tentative D call TRBD1 (7 bases). The V end lost 0 bases, the J end lost 2 bases, and 14 bases lay between the germline ends. CDR3 size: 16 residues. Germline CDR1 SGHTA, CDR2 FQGNSA. The chain's CDR3 is CASSLAAGGFPYEQYF. In DNA form, the CDR3 reads TGTGCCAGCAGCTTAGCGGCAGGGGGGTTTCCCTACGAGCAGTACTTC.

This chain links TRBV7-8 with TRBJ1-2; D is perhaps TRBD1 (6 bases). The V end was cut by 6 bases, the J end by 0 bases, with 14 bases between. Germline CDR1 and CDR2: SGHVS and FQNEAQ. The CDR3 runs to 15 residues. CDR3 DNA: TGTGCCAGCAGTCGCACAGGGTCCGCTAACTATGGCTACACCTTC. Amino acids: CASSRTGSANYGYTF.

J is TRBJ1-3 and V is TRBV5-1, with TRBD1 as a possible D gene (6 bases). Germline lookup yields CDR1 SGHRS and CDR2 YFSETQ. Trimming cost V 4 bases and J 3 bases, with 17 bases left between them. CDR3 length: 16 amino acids. For the CDR3, the DNA is TGCGCCAGCAGCCAGGACAGACTCTCTGGTGGAAACACCATATATTTT. Residues: CASSQDRLSGGNTIYF.

V gene TRBV7-2 combines with J gene TRBJ1-3; the D is unclear. Germline assignment: CDR1 SGHTA and CDR2 FQGNSA. Trimming removed 5 bases at V and 4 bases at J, with 15 bases between. The CDR3 covers 15 residues. CDR3 sequence (DNA): TGTGCCAGCAGCCCGAACCCGGGTTACGGAAACACCATATATTTT. It yields the protein CASSPNPGYGNTIYF.

The chain recombines TRBV5-4 with TRBJ2-7; 7 bases align to TRBD1. The CDR3 has 14 residues. V dropped 0 bases and J dropped 4; count of bases not matched to a gene: 4. Per the germline V gene, CDR1 is SGHNT and CDR2 is YYREEE (reference sequence). The CDR3 here is CASSLAGGQYEQYF. The CDR3 bases are TGTGCCAGCAGCTTGGCAGGGGGTCAGTACGAGCAGTACTTC.

V and J are TRBV19 and TRBJ2-4, with 9 nucleotides matching TRBD1. CDR1 LNHDA and CDR2 SQIVND come from the germline V gene (reference sequence). The ends lost 2 bases at V and 6 bases at J; junction bases unmatched: 11. CDR3 length: 17 amino acids. The CDR3 reads CASSIQGDREGINIQYF. DNA of the CDR3: TGTGCCAGTAGTATACAAGGGGACAGGGAGGGGATAAACATTCAGTACTTC.

The chain uses TRBV11-2 and TRBJ2-5, with 9 bases fitting TRBD2. The V gene's germline CDR1 is SGHAT and CDR2 FQNNGV. V lost 7 bases, J lost 5 bases, and 11 bases stayed unmatched. The CDR3 is 15 amino acids. CDR3 amino acids: CASTFGGGAGETQYF. CDR3 coding DNA: TGTGCCAGCACCTTCGGCGGGGGGGCCGGGGAGACCCAGTACTTC.